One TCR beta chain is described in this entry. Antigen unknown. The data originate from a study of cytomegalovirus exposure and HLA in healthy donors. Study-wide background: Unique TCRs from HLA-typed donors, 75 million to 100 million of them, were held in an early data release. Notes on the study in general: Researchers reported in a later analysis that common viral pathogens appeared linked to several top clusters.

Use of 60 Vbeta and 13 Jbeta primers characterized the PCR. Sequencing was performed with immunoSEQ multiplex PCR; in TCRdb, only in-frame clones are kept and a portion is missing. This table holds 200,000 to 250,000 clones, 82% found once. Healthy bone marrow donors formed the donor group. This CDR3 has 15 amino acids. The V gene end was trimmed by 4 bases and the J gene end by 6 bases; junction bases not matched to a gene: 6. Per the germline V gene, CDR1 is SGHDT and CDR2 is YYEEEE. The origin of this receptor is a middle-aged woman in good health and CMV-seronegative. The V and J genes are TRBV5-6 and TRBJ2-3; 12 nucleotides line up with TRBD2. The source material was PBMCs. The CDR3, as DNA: TGTGCCAGCAGCGTGACTAGCGGGAGCTTGGATACGCAGTATTTT. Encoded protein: CASSVTSGSLDTQYF.